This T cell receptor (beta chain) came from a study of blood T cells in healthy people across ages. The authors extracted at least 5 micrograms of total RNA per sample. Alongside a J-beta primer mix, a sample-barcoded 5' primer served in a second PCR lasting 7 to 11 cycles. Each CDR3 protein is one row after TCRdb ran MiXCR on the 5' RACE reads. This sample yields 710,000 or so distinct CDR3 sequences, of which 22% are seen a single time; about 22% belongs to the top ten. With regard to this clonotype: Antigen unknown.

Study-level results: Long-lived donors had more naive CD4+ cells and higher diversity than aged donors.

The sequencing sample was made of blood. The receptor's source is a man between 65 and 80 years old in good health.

CDR3 loop: CASRRSGDDTQYF. The CDR3, as DNA: TGTGCCAGCCGGAGAAGCGGGGACGATACGCAGTATTTT. V and J are TRBV2 and TRBJ2-3; 7 nucleotides line up with TRBD2. From germline, CDR1 is SNHLY and CDR2 FYNNEI. The CDR3 is made up of 13 amino acids. The junction had 8 bases not matched to a gene; V was cut back by 8 bases and J by 6 bases.